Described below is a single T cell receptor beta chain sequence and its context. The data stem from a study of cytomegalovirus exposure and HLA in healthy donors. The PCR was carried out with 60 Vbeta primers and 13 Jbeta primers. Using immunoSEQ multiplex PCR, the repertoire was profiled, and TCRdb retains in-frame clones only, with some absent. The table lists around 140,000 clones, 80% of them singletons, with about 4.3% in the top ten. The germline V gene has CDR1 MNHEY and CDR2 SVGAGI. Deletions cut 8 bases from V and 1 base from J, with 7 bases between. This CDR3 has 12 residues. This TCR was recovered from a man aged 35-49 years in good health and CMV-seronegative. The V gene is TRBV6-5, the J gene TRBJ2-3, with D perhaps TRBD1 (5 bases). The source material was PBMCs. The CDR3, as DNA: TGTGCCAGCCGCAGGGGCACAGATACGCAGTATTTT. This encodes CASRRGTDTQYF.